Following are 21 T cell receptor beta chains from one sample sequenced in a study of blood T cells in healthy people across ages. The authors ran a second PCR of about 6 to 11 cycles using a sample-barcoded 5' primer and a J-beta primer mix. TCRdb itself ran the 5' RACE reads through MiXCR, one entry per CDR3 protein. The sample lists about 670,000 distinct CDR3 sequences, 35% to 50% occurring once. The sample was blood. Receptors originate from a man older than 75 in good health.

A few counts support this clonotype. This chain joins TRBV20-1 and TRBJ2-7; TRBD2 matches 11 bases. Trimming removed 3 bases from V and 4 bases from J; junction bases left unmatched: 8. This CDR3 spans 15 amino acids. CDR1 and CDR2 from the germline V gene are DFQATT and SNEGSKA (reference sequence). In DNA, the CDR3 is TGCAGTGCTAGCCTGGGGACTAGCGGTATTTACGAGCAGTACTTC. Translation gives CSASLGTSGIYEQYF.

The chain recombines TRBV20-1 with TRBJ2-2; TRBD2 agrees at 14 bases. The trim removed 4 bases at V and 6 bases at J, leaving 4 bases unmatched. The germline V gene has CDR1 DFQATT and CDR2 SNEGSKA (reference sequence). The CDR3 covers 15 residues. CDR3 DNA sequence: TGCAGTGCTAACGAGGGACTAGCGGGAGCCGGGGAGCTGTTTTTT. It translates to CSANEGLAGAGELFF.

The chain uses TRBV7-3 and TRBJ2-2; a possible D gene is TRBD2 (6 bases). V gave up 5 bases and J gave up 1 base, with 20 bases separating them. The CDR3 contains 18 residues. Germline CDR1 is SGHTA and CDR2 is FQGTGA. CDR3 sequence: CASSPNPIRTMNTGELFF. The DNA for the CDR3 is TGTGCCAGCAGCCCCAACCCCATCCGGACTATGAACACCGGGGAGCTGTTTTTT.

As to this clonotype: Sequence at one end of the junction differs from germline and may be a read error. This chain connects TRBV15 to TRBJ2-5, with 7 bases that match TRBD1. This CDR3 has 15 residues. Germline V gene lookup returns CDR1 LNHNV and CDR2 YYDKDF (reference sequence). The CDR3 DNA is TGTGCCGCCAGCAGAGCCGGGACAGACCAAGAGACCCAGTACTTC. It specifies CAASRAGTDQETQYF.

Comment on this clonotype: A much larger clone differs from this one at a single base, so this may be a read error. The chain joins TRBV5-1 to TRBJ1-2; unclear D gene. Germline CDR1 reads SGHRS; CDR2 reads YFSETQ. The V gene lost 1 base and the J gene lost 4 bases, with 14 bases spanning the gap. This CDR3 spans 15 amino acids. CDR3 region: CASSLIDSSIYGYTF. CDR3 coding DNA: TGCGCCAGCAGCTTGATAGATTCTTCAATCTATGGCTACACCTTC.

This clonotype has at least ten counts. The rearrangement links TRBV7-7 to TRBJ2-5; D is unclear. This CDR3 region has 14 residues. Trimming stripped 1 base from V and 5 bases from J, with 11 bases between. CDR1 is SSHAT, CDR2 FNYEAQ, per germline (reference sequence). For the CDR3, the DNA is TGTGCCAGCAGCTTAGAACTGGTTGGGGAGACCCAGTACTTC. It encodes CASSLELVGETQYF. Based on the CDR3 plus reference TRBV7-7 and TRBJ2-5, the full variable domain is GAGVSQSPRYKVTKRGQDVTLRCDPISSHATLYWYQQALGQGPEFLTYFNYEAQPDKSGLPSDRFSAERPEGSISTLTIQRTEQRDSAMYRCASSLELVGETQYFGPGTRLLVL.

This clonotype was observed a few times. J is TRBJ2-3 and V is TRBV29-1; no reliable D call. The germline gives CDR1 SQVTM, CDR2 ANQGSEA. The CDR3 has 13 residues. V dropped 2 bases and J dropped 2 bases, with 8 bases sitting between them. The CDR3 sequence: CSVELQLTDTQYF. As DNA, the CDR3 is TGCAGCGTTGAACTACAGCTCACAGATACGCAGTATTTT.

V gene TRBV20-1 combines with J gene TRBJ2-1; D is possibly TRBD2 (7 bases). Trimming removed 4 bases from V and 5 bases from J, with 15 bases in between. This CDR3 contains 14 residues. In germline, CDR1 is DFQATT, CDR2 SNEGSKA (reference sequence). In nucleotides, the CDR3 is TGCAGTGCTATTCAGCGGGGACAAAACAATGAGCAGTTCTTC. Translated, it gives CSAIQRGQNNEQFF.

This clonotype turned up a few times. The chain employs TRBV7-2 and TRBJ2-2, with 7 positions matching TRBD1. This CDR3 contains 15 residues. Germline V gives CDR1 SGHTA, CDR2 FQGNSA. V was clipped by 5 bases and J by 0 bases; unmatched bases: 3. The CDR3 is CASSPQGANTGELFF. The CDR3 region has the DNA TGTGCCAGCAGCCCGCAGGGGGCGAACACCGGGGAGCTGTTTTTT.

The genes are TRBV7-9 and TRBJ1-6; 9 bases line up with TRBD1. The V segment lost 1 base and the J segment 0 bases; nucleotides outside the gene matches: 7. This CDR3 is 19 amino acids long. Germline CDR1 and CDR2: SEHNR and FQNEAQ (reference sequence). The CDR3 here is CASSLDFGQGSSYNSPLHF. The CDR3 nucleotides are TGTGCCAGCAGCTTAGATTTCGGACAGGGGAGCTCCTATAATTCACCCCTCCACTTT.

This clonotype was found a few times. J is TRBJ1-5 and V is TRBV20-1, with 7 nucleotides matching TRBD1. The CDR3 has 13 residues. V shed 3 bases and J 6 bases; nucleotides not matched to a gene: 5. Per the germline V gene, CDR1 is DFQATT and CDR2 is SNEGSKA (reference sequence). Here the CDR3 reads CSASQGGSQPQHF. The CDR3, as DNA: TGCAGTGCTAGTCAGGGGGGGAGTCAGCCCCAGCATTTT.

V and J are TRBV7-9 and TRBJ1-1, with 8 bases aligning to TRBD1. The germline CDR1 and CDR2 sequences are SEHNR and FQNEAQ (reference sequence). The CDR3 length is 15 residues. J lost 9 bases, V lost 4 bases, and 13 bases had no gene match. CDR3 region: CASSWARDRKGQAFF. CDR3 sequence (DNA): TGTGCCAGCAGCTGGGCCCGGGACAGGAAAGGCCAAGCTTTCTTT.

The CDR3 nucleotides read TGCGCCAGCAGTGAGTCGACTGGGGCAGCAGGAAACACCATATATTTT. It translates to CASSESTGAAGNTIYF. This sequence joins TRBV10-2 and TRBJ1-3; maybe TRBD1 (5 bases). Germline V CDR1 and CDR2: WSHSY, SAAADI. CDR3 length: 16 amino acids. Trimming removed 0 bases at V and 4 bases at J, with 13 bases between.

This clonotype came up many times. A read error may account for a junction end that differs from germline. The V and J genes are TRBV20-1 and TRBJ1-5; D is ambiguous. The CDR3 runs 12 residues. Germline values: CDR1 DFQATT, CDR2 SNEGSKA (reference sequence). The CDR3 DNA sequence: TGCAGCGCTAGGGATGGAAATCAGCCCCAGCATTTT. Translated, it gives CSARDGNQPQHF.

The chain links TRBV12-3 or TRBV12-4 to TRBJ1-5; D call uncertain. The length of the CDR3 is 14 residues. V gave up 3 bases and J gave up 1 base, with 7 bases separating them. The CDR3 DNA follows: TGTGCCAGCAGTTTTCTCGGAAGCAATCAGCCCCAGCATTTT. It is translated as CASSFLGSNQPQHF.

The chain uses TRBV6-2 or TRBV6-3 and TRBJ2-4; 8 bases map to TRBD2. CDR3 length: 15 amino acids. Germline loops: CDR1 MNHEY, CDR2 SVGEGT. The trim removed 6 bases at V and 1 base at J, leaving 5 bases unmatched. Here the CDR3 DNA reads TGTGCCAGCAGGGAGCGGGAGCCGGCCAAAAACATTCAGTACTTC. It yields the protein CASREREPAKNIQYF.

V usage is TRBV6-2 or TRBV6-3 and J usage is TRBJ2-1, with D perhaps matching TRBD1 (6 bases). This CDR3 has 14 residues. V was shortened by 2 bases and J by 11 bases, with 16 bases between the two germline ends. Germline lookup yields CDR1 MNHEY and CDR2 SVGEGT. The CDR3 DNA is TGTGCCAGCAGTTACCTGGGGGCCCGGAATAAGCAGTTCTTC. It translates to CASSYLGARNKQFF.

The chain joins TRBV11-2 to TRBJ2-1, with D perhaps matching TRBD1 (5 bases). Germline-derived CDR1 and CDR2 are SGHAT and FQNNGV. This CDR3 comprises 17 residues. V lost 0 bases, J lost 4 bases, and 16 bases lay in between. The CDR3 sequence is CASSLEGRWANYNEQFF. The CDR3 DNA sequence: TGTGCCAGCAGCTTAGAGGGGCGGTGGGCAAATTACAATGAGCAGTTCTTC.

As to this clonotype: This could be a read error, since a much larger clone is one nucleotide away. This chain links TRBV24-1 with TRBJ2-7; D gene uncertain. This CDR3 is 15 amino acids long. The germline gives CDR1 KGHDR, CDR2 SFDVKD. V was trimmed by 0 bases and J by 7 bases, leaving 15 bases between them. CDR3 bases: TGTGCCACCAGTGATTTGAACGAAGTTAGCAATGAGCAGTACTTC. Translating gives CATSDLNEVSNEQYF.

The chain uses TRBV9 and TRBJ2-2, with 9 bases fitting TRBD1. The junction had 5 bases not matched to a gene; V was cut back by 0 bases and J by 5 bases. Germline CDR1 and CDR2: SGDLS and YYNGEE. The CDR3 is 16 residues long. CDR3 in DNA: TGTGCCAGCAGCGTAGCGGACAGGGGTCGGACCGGGGAGCTGTTTTTT. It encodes CASSVADRGRTGELFF. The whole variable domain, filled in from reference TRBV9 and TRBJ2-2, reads DSGVTQTPKHLITATGQRVTLRCSPRSGDLSVYWYQQSLDQGLQFLIQYYNGEERAKGNILERFSAQQFPDLHSELNLSSLELGDSALYFCASSVADRGRTGELFFGEGSRLTVL.

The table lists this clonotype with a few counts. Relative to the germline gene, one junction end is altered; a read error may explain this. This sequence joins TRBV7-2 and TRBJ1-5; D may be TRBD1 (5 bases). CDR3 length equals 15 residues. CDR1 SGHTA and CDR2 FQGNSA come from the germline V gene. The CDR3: CASSLGTMSNQPQHF. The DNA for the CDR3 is TGTGCCAGCAGCTTAGGGACAATGAGCAATCAGCCTCAGCATTTT.